Below, 7 T cell receptor beta chains from the same sample are listed, as sequenced in a study of blood T cell repertoires in COVID-19 (dated by TCRdb to about 2020). Library method: the immunoSEQ multiplex PCR assay. Sourced from immuneACCESS, this table was stored by TCRdb with only in-frame sequences that have V and J called. A share of the clones is absent; for the studies checked, an unresolved V gene accounts for under half, and the remainder has no known explanation. This sample has over 250,000 clones in its table, and around 90% of those were observed once. In total, the top ten clones hold about 3% of the sample. Material for sequencing was PBMCs or T cells enriched from blood (not recorded which). Receptors originate from a woman in her 50s who had recovered from COVID-19.

J is TRBJ2-3 and V is TRBV19; D may be TRBD1 (6 bases). V lost 5 bases and J 4 bases, leaving 13 bases between the germline ends. The CDR3 runs 14 residues. Germline V gives CDR1 LNHDA, CDR2 SQIVND (reference sequence). DNA of the CDR3: TGTGCCAGTAGTTTACTACAGGGATCAGATACGCAGTATTTT. It yields the protein CASSLLQGSDTQYF.

The V and J genes are TRBV11-3 and TRBJ2-7; the match to TRBD2 covers 10 bases. V was clipped by 4 bases and J by 4 bases; unmatched bases: 16. In germline, CDR1 is SGHNT, CDR2 YENEEA. CDR3 length equals 18 residues. The CDR3 region is CASSSLAEGGLAKYEQYF. The CDR3 nucleotides are TGTGCCAGCAGCTCCTTAGCCGAAGGGGGACTAGCGAAATACGAGCAGTACTTC.

This chain links TRBV7-9 with TRBJ2-7; TRBD2 matches at 8 bases. Germline V gene sequence: CDR1 SEHNR, CDR2 FQNEAQ (reference sequence). This CDR3 has 16 residues. V shed 5 bases and J 0 bases; nucleotides not matched to a gene: 9. CDR3 amino acids: CASSHRGGGSSYEQYF. CDR3 nucleotides: TGTGCCAGCAGCCACCGGGGGGGCGGGAGCTCCTACGAGCAGTACTTC.

The chain joins TRBV24-1 to TRBJ1-2; D not resolved. CDR3 length: 15 residues. The V and J ends lost 2 bases and 7 bases respectively, with 16 bases between them. In germline, CDR1 is KGHDR, CDR2 SFDVKD. Here the CDR3 DNA reads TGTGCCACCAGTGATTCCCGGGAGATGAGTGGTGGCTACACCTTC. Amino acids: CATSDSREMSGGYTF.

The chain couples TRBV4-1 to TRBJ2-3; 9 nucleotides agree with TRBD2. The germline gives CDR1 MGHRA, CDR2 YSYEKL. Losses at the gene ends were 4 bases for V and 1 base for J; bases not matched to a gene: 0. There are 14 residues in the CDR3. CDR3 amino acids: CASSRTSGTDTQYF. The CDR3 DNA is TGCGCCAGCAGCCGGACTAGCGGCACAGATACGCAGTATTTT.

Concerning this clone itself: This CDR3 is also generated by other DNA sequences in the sample. The V call is TRBV7-2, the J call TRBJ1-2; 9 nucleotides line up with TRBD1. Unmatched junction bases numbered 2, after V lost 1 base and J lost 5 bases. CDR1 is SGHTA, CDR2 FQGNSA, per germline. The CDR3 sequence is 14 residues long. In DNA form, the CDR3 reads TGTGCCAGCAGCTTAGGGGGACAGGGATATGGCTACACCTTC. Translated, it gives CASSLGGQGYGYTF.

The rearrangement links TRBV2 to TRBJ2-7; TRBD2 aligns across 7 bases. CDR1 is SNHLY and CDR2 is FYNNEI in the germline V gene. The length of the CDR3 is 14 residues. V lost 3 bases, J lost 3 bases, and 5 bases stayed unmatched. CDR3 DNA sequence: TGTGCCAGCAGTGACCCGGCGGGGGTCTACGAGCAGTACTTC. Translation gives CASSDPAGVYEQYF.